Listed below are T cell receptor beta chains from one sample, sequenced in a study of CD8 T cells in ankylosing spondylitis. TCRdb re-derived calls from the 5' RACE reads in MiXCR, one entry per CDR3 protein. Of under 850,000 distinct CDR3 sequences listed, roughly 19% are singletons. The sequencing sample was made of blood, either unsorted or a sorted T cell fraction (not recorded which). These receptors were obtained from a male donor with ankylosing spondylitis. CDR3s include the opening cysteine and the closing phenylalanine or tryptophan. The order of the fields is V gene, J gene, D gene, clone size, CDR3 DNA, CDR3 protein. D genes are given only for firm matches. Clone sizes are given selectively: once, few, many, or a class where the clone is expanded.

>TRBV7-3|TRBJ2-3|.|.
TGTGCCAGCAGCTCCCTTGACACAGATACGCAGTATTTT
CASSSLDTDTQYF
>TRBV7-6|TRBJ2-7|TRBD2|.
TGTGCCAGCAGCCCTACTAGCGGGGGTCTCTACGAGCAGTACTTC
CASSPTSGGLYEQYF
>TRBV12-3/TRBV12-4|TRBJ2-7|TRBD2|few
TGTGCCAGCAGTCGACCCCCAAGCGGGAGGGGTTTCTACGAGCAGTACTTC
CASSRPPSGRGFYEQYF
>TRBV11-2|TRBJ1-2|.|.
TGTGCCAGCAGCTTCGGTGGCGTAGGCTATGGCTACACCTTC
CASSFGGVGYGYTF
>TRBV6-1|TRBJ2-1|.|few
TGTGCCAGCAGGGGGATGGACGGCTCCTACAATGAGCAGTTCTTC
CASRGMDGSYNEQFF
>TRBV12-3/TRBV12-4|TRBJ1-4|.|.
TGTGCCAGCAGGGGCACAGGGATAAATAATGAAAAACTGTTTTTT
CASRGTGINNEKLFF
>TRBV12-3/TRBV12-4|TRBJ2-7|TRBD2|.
TGTGCCAGCAGTTTAACCCCGGGGGGACTAGCAGGGGCAAAGAGCTCCTACGAGCAGTACTTC
CASSLTPGGLAGAKSSYEQYF
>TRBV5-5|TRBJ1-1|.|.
TGTGCCAGCAGCTTGAGGTGGGACACGGGGACTGAAGCTTTCTTT
CASSLRWDTGTEAFF
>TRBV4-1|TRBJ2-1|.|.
TGCGCCAGCAGCCAAGATGCCCCCTTTGGCGGGGCGGAGTACAATGAGCAGTTCTTC
CASSQDAPFGGAEYNEQFF
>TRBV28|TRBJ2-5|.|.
TGTGCCAGCAGCCTACTCTACGAGACCCAGTACTTC
CASSLLYETQYF
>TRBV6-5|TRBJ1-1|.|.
TGTGCCAGCAGTTACAGGGAGGTAGCCACTGAAGCTTTCTTT
CASSYREVATEAFF
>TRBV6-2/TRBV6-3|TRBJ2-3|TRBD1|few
TGTGCCAGCAGTAGCCGGACAGGGTCCACAGATACGCAGTATTTT
CASSSRTGSTDTQYF
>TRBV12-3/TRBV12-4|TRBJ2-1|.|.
TGTGCCAGCAAAAATGAGCTTAATGAGCAGTTCTTC
CASKNELNEQFF
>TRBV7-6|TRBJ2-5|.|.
TGTGCCAGCAGCTTAGTTGTGGCGGGAGAGACCCAGTACTTC
CASSLVVAGETQYF
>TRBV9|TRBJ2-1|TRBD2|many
TGTGCCAGCAGCGTATCCCTAGCGGGGGTATACAATGAGCAGTTCTTC
CASSVSLAGVYNEQFF
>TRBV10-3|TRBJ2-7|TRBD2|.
TGTGCCATCAGTGATTATAGCGGGAGGGCCCGCTACGAGCAGTACTTC
CAISDYSGRARYEQYF
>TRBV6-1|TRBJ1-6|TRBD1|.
TGTGCCAGCAGATCGGGGACAGCTACCAATTCACCCCTCCACTTT
CASRSGTATNSPLHF
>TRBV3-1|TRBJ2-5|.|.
TGTGCCAGCAGCCAGGGTGCGGGACAAGAGACCCAGTACTTC
CASSQGAGQETQYF
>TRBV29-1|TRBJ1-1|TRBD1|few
TGCAGCGTAGCTGACAGGGGCGCAGTGAACACTGAAGCTTTCTTT
CSVADRGAVNTEAFF
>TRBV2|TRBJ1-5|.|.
TGTGCCAGCACATCGGGGCCAAGCAATCAGCCCCAGCATTTT
CASTSGPSNQPQHF
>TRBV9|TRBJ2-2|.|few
TGTGCCAGCAGCGTGGAAGACAGGAGAACCGGGGAGCTGTTTTTT
CASSVEDRRTGELFF
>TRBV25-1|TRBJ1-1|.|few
TGTGCCAGCAGTGAATTGGAGAACACTGAAGCTTTCTTT
CASSELENTEAFF
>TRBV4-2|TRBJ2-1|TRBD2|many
TGTGCCAGCAGCCAAGTCCTAGCGGGAGGGCCTTGGAATGAGCAGTTCTTC
CASSQVLAGGPWNEQFF
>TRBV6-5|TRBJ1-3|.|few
TGTGCCAGCAGTTATAAGGGACAAGGAAACACCATATATTTT
CASSYKGQGNTIYF
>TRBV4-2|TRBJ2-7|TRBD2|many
TGTGCCAGCAGCCAAGATTTGCTCCCGGGGGGAACCTACGAGCAGTACTTC
CASSQDLLPGGTYEQYF
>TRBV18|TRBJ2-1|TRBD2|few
TGTGCCAGCTCACCGGCGGGACAGGTCCCTACTAGCGGGAGGAGTGAGCAGTTCTTC
CASSPAGQVPTSGRSEQFF
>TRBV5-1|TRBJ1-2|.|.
TGCGCCAGCAGCTTGGCAGACAGTTTGTACTATGGCTACACCTTC
CASSLADSLYYGYTF
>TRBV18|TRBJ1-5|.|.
TGTGCCAGCTCACCACAGACAGCGAGCAATCAGCCCCAGCATTTT
CASSPQTASNQPQHF
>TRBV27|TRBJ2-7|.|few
TGTGCCAGCAGTTTAAGTCCGATTACCTACGAGCAGTACTTC
CASSLSPITYEQYF
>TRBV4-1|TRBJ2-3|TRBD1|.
TGCGCCAGCAGCCAAGTGAGGCAGGGGGACAATACGCAGTATTTT
CASSQVRQGDNTQYF
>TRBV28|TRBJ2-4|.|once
TGTGCAAGCAGTACCCCTCCAGGGTCGGGCAAAAACATTCAGTACTTC
CASSTPPGSGKNIQYF
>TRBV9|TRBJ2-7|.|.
TGTGCCAGCAGCATGGACTATGGCGAGCAGTACTTC
CASSMDYGEQYF
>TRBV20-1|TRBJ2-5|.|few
TGCAGTGTTCGAGGGGCTGGAGGGGAGACCCAGTACTTC
CSVRGAGGETQYF
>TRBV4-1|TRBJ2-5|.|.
TGCGCCAGCAGCCGGTTAGTAGCGGAGACCCAGTACTTC
CASSRLVAETQYF
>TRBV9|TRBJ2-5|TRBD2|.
TGTGCCAGCAGCGCACTCGGGAGGCAGACCGGGACTAGCGGGAGTGAGGAGACCCAGTACTTC
CASSALGRQTGTSGSEETQYF
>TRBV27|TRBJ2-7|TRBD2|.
TGTGCCAGCGGTCGGACTTTAGCGGGAGAGCAGTACTTC
CASGRTLAGEQYF
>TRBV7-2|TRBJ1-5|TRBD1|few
TGTGCCAGCAGCTTATGGGCAGGGGGCAGTCAGCCCCAGCATTTT
CASSLWAGGSQPQHF
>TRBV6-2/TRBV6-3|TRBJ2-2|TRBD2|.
TGTGCCAGCAGTTGGTCGGGAGGCTCTGGGGAGCTGTTTTTT
CASSWSGGSGELFF
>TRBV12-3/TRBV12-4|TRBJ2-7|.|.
TGTGCCAGCAGTTCCCTCCTAAGCGGCGGCTACGAGCAGTACTTC
CASSSLLSGGYEQYF
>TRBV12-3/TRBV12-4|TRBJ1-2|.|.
TGTGCCAGCAGTTTAGTCATCGGGGAGGGTGGCTACACCTTC
CASSLVIGEGGYTF
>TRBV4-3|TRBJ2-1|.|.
TGCGCCAGCAGCCAAGATGAGGGGAGCTGGGGGGAGCAGTTCTTC
CASSQDEGSWGEQFF
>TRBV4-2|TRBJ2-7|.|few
TGTGCCAGCAGCCAAGCCACCCTAGCATTCGCCTACGAGCAGTACTTC
CASSQATLAFAYEQYF
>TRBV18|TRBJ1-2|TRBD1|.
TGTGCCAGCTCACCACTTGTCGGACCGGACAGGGTGGTAGGCTACACCTTC
CASSPLVGPDRVVGYTF
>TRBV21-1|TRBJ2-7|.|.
TGTGCCAGCAGCAAACTTTGGGACAGGGGAACCTACGAGCAGTACTTC
CASSKLWDRGTYEQYF
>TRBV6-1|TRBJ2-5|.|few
TGTGCCAGCAGTGAGCGGAGGGGGACGACCCAGTACTTC
CASSERRGTTQYF